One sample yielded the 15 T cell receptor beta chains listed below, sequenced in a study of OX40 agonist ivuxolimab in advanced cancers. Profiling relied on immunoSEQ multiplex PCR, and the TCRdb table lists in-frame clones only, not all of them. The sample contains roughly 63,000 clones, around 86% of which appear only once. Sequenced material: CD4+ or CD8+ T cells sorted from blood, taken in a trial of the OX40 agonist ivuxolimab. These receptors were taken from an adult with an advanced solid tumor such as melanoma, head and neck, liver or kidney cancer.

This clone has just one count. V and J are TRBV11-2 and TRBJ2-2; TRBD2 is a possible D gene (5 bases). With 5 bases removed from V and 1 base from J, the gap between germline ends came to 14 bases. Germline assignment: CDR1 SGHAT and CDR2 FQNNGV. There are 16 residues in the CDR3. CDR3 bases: TGTGCCAGCAGCCCGTCGAGGGTAGGGAACACCGGGGAGCTGTTTTTT. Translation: CASSPSRVGNTGELFF.

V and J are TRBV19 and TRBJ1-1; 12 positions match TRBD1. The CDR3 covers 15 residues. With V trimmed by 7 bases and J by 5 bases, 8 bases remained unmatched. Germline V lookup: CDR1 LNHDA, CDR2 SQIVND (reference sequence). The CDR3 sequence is CASTAGQGARTEAFF. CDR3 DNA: TGTGCCAGTACCGCGGGACAGGGGGCGCGGACTGAAGCTTTCTTT.

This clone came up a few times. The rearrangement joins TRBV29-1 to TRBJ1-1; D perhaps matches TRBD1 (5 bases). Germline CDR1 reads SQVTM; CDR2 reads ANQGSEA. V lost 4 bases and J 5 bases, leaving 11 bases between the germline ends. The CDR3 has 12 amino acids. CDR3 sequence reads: CSVGRGVTEAFF. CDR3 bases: TGCAGCGTTGGAAGGGGAGTTACTGAAGCTTTCTTT. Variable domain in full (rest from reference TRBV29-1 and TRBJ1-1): SAVISQKPSRDICQRGTSLTIQCQVDSQVTMMFWYRQQPGQSLTLIATANQGSEATYESGFVIDKFPISRPNLTFSTLTVSNMSPEDSSIYLCSVGRGVTEAFFGQGTRLTVV.

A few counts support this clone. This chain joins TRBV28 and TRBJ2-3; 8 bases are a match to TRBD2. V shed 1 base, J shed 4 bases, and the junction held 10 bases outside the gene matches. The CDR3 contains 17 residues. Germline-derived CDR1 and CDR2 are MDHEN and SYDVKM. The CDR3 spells CASSLLWRGAGADTQYF. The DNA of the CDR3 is TGTGCCAGCAGTTTATTATGGCGGGGGGCGGGTGCAGATACGCAGTATTTT. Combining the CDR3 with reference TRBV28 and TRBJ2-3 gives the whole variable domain DVKVTQSSRYLVKRTGEKVFLECVQDMDHENMFWYRQDPGLGLRLIYFSYDVKMKEKGDIPEGYSVSREKKERFSLILESASTNQTSMYLCASSLLWRGAGADTQYFGPGTRLTVL.

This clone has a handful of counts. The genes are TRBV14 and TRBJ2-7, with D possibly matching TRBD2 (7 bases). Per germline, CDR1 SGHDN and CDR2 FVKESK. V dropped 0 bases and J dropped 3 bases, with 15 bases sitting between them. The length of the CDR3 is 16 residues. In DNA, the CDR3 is TGTGCCAGCAGCCAAGATCTTTTGGGAGGGGGCTACGAGCAGTACTTC. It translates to CASSQDLLGGGYEQYF.

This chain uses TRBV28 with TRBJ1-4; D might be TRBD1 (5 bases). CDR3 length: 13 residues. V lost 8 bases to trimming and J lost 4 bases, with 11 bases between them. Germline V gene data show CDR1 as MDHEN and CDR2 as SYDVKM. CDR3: CASGRQLNEKLFF. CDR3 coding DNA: TGTGCCAGCGGAAGACAGCTTAATGAAAAACTGTTTTTT.

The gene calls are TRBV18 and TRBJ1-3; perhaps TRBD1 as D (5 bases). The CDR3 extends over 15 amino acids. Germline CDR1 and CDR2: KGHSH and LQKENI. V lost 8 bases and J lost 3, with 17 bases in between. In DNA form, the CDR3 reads TGTGCCAGCCGATACGGAAGAGGGGTTGGAAACACCATATATTTT. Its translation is CASRYGRGVGNTIYF.

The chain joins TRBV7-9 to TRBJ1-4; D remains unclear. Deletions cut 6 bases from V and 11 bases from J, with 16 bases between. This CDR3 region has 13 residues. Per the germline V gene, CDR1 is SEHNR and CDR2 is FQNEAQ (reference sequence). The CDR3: CASRGPGPGKLFF. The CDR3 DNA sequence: TGTGCCAGCAGGGGTCCGGGTCCGGGGAAACTGTTTTTT. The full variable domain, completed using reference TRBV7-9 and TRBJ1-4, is DTGVSQNPRHKITKRGQNVTFRCDPISEHNRLYWYRQTLGQGPEFLTYFQNEAQLEKSRLLSDRFSAERPKGSFSTLEIQRTEQGDSAMYLCASRGPGPGKLFFGSGTQLSVL.

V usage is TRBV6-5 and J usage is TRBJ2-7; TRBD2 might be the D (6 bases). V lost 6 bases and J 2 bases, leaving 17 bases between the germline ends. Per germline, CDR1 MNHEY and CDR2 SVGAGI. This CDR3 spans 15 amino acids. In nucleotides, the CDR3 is TGTGCCAGCAGCGAGGGACTCCTAGGGGCCTACGAGCAGTACTTC. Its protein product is CASSEGLLGAYEQYF.

CDR3 region: CASSPRTGVVYYGYTF. CDR3 coding DNA: TGTGCCAGCTCACCTCGGACAGGGGTCGTTTACTATGGCTACACCTTC. The chain links TRBV18 to TRBJ1-2, with TRBD1 matching 9 bases. The CDR3 is 16 amino acids. Germline V gene sequence: CDR1 KGHSH, CDR2 LQKENI. Losses at the gene ends were 3 bases for V and 3 bases for J; bases not matched to a gene: 8.

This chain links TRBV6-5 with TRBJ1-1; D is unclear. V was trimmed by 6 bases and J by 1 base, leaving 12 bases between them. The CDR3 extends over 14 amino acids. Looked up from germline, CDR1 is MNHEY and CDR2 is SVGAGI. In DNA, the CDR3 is TGTGCCAGCAGATCAGCTGGTTCGAACACTGAAGCTTTCTTT. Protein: CASRSAGSNTEAFF.

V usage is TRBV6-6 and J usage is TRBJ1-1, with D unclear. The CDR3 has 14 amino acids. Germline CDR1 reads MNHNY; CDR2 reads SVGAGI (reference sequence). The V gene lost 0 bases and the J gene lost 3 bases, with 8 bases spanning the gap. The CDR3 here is CASSYSSDYTEAFF. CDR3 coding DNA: TGTGCCAGCAGTTACTCTTCAGATTACACTGAAGCTTTCTTT.

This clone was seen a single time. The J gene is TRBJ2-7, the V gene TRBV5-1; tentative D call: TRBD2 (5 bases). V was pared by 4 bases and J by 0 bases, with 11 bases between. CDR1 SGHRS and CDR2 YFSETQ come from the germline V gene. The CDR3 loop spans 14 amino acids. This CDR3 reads CASSPDGNSYEQYF. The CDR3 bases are TGCGCCAGCAGCCCCGACGGGAACTCCTACGAGCAGTACTTC. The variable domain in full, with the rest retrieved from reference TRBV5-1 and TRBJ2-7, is KAGVTQTPRYLIKTRGQQVTLSCSPISGHRSVSWYQQTPGQGLQFLFEYFSETQRNKGNFPGRFSGRQFSNSRSEMNVSTLELGDSALYLCASSPDGNSYEQYFGPGTRLTVT.

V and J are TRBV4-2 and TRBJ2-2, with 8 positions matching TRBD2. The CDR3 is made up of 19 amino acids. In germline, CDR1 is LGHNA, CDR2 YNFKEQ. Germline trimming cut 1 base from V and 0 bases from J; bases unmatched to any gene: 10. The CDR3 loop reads CASSQGYGVAGPNTGELFF. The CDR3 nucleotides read TGTGCCAGCAGCCAAGGTTACGGAGTAGCGGGACCGAACACCGGGGAGCTGTTTTTT.

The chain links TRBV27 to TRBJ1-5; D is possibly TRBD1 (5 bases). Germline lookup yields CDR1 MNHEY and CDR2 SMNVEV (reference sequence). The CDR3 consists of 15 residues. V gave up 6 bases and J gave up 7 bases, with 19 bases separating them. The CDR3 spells CASRPLWVGLQPQHF. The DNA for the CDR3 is TGTGCCAGCAGACCGTTATGGGTGGGGCTACAGCCCCAGCATTTT.